This T cell receptor (beta chain) was identified in a study of cytomegalovirus exposure and HLA in healthy donors. Measured with immunoSEQ multiplex PCR; TCRdb has only the in-frame clones, and not every one. The data show 150,000 to 200,000 clones, with 70% to 90% seen just once and around 2.4% held by the top ten. Among the 120 or so subjects of the validation cohort, separate from the roughly 600-subject first cohort, were the donors. Input material: PBMCs. This TCR derives from a man aged 30 to 45 in good health and CMV-seropositive.

The CDR3 coding sequence is TGCGCCAGCAGCGCCCGGGACAGCTCCTACGAGCAGTACTTC. Its translation: CASSARDSSYEQYF. V usage is TRBV5-1 and J usage is TRBJ2-7; 7 nucleotides agree with TRBD1. The V gene's germline CDR1 is SGHRS and CDR2 YFSETQ. Germline trimming cut 4 bases from V and 0 bases from J; bases unmatched to any gene: 4. CDR3 length equals 14 residues.